This is a list of T cell receptor beta chains from one sample in a study of T-cell reconstitution after alpha-beta-depleted transplantation in children. TCRdb called the PCR reads again in MiXCR, with one record for every CDR3 protein. Of roughly 500,000 distinct CDR3 sequences listed, 15% to 20% are singletons. The sequencing used PBMCs from the stem cell graft donor, collected from the stem cell graft. The receptor set was obtained from a human donor who donated a stem cell graft to a child with acute lymphoblastic leukemia. CDR3s include the opening cysteine and the closing phenylalanine or tryptophan. The order of the fields is V gene, clone size, J gene, D gene, CDR3 protein. The D gene is left open where the match is weak. Only part of the rows carry a size: once, few, many, or a class if the clone is expanded.

V gene: TRBV27
clone size: few
J gene: TRBJ2-2
D gene: NA
CDR3 protein: CASRIIRDSLNTGELFF

V gene: TRBV5-1
clone size: many
J gene: TRBJ2-2
D gene: TRBD2
CDR3 protein: CASSFGTGLAVYTGELFF

V gene: TRBV27
clone size: few
J gene: TRBJ2-7
D gene: NA
CDR3 protein: CASSSFLGPYEQYF

V gene: TRBV20-1
clone size: few
J gene: TRBJ1-1
D gene: NA
CDR3 protein: CSARETDRYTEAFF

V gene: TRBV18
clone size: NA
J gene: TRBJ2-7
D gene: NA
CDR3 protein: CASRGSGTLYEQYF

V gene: TRBV3-1
clone size: few
J gene: TRBJ1-1
D gene: NA
CDR3 protein: CASRQDSGANTEAFF

V gene: TRBV19
clone size: NA
J gene: TRBJ2-7
D gene: NA
CDR3 protein: CASSMGSGRTCEQYF

V gene: TRBV9
clone size: NA
J gene: TRBJ1-3
D gene: NA
CDR3 protein: CASSVAQAGNTMYF

V gene: TRBV20-1
clone size: few
J gene: TRBJ2-1
D gene: NA
CDR3 protein: CSASLGIYNEQFF

V gene: TRBV9
clone size: few
J gene: TRBJ2-4
D gene: NA
CDR3 protein: CASRPRELAKNIQYF

V gene: TRBV7-8
clone size: few
J gene: TRBJ1-5
D gene: NA
CDR3 protein: CASSLETGGWQPQHF

V gene: TRBV25-1
clone size: NA
J gene: TRBJ1-5
D gene: NA
CDR3 protein: CASSEKDSGNQPQHF

V gene: TRBV6-4
clone size: few
J gene: TRBJ2-1
D gene: NA
CDR3 protein: CASSRDQSYNEQFF